Listed here are 24 T cell receptor beta chains from one sample, sequenced in a study of T cells in Graves' hyperthyroidism and ophthalmopathy (dated by TCRdb to between 2018 and 2021). Library preparation was by multiplex PCR. Sequenced using an Illumina HiSeq 2000. The TCR beta CDR3 regions were amplified from RNA transcripts. The TCR CDR3 was subjected to a first round of RT-PCR using the HTBI primer set and the Qiagen OneStep RT-PCR kit. Through fastp at Q25 and MiXCR, TCRdb rebuilt clones from the public reads, retaining in-frame beta chains. Rows with one shared CDR3 protein collapse into an entry with the most common genes and DNA. This sample holds about 200,000 distinct CDR3 sequences; 15% to 20% were observed only once. The top ten clones comprise about 41% of the sample. Source material: blood. The source is a man aged 35 to 55 with Graves' hyperthyroidism.

This chain uses TRBV27 with TRBJ1-2; D might be TRBD1 (5 bases). V lost 2 bases and J lost 2, with 12 bases in between. The CDR3 extends over 15 amino acids. Per germline, CDR1 MNHEY and CDR2 SMNVEV (reference sequence). The CDR3: CASSLIQGDNYGYTF. The CDR3 region has the DNA TGTGCCAGCAGTTTAATCCAGGGCGACAACTATGGCTACACCTTC.

This clonotype has at least ten counts. This chain links TRBV2 with TRBJ2-3; the D is unclear. The CDR3 runs 13 residues. The germline CDR1 and CDR2 sequences are SNHLY and FYNNEI. V was pared by 3 bases and J by 2 bases, with 6 bases between. CDR3 bases: TGTGCCAGCAGTGATGGGAACACAGATACGCAGTATTTT. Translated: CASSDGNTDTQYF. The whole variable domain, remainder taken from reference TRBV2 and TRBJ2-3, is EPEVTQTPSHQVTQMGQEVILRCVPISNHLYFYWYRQILGQKVEFLVSFYNNEISEKSEIFDDQFSVERPDGSNFTLKIRSTKLEDSAMYFCASSDGNTDTQYFGPGTRLTVL.

This clonotype was seen at least ten times. The chain combines TRBV28 with TRBJ2-7; D not resolved. Trimming pared 4 bases from V and 0 bases from J, leaving 19 bases between. Germline V gene sequence: CDR1 MDHEN, CDR2 SYDVKM. This CDR3 is 17 amino acids long. CDR3 sequence (DNA): TGTGCCAGCAGTTCCCCCTTGTGGCCCTTGAGCTCCTACGAGCAGTACTTC. Its protein product is CASSSPLWPLSSYEQYF.

This clonotype was counted many times. The CDR3 DNA is TGTGCCAGCAGCAGGACTAGAGAAGAGACCCAGTACTTC. Amino acid sequence: CASSRTREETQYF. The V call is TRBV7-9, the J call TRBJ2-5; 7 positions agree with TRBD2. CDR3 length: 13 amino acids. Germline V gene data show CDR1 as SEHNR and CDR2 as FQNEAQ (reference sequence). J gave up 3 bases and V 5 bases, and 3 bases lay outside the gene matches. The whole variable domain, filled in from reference TRBV7-9 and TRBJ2-5, reads DTGVSQNPRHKITKRGQNVTFRCDPISEHNRLYWYRQTLGQGPEFLTYFQNEAQLEKSRLLSDRFSAERPKGSFSTLEIQRTEQGDSAMYLCASSRTREETQYFGPGTRLLVL.

The chain is built from TRBV11-2 and TRBJ2-1, with TRBD2 matching over 9 bases. The CDR3 consists of 14 residues. Per germline, CDR1 SGHAT and CDR2 FQNNGV. V trimming: 2 bases; J trimming: 6 bases; junction bases outside the gene matches: 2. The DNA for the CDR3 is TGTGCCAGCAGCTTACTAGCGGGGTTCAATGAGCAGTTCTTC. It specifies CASSLLAGFNEQFF.

The genes are TRBV7-2 and TRBJ1-2, with unresolved D. V lost 3 bases, J lost 8 bases, and 16 bases lay in between. The CDR3 spans 14 residues. Germline CDR1 SGHTA, CDR2 FQGNSA. DNA for the CDR3: TGTGCCAGCAGCTTGGCAGCAGGTTCTAAGGGCTACACCTTC. Translated: CASSLAAGSKGYTF.

This clonotype was counted at least ten times. The chain joins TRBV7-9 to TRBJ2-1; TRBD1 is a possible D gene (6 bases). The germline V and J ends were trimmed by 5 bases and 5 bases, with 10 bases remaining between them. The CDR3 has 13 amino acids. From germline, CDR1 is SEHNR and CDR2 FQNEAQ (reference sequence). This CDR3 is CASSPDSHNEQFF. In DNA form, the CDR3 reads TGTGCCAGCAGCCCGGACAGCCACAATGAGCAGTTCTTC.

There are many counts of this clonotype. The chain employs TRBV11-2 and TRBJ1-3, with D possibly matching TRBD1 (5 bases). This CDR3 region has 16 residues. Germline V gene sequence: CDR1 SGHAT, CDR2 FQNNGV. V was clipped by 1 base and J by 0 bases, with 10 bases between them. The CDR3 DNA is TGTGCCAGCAGCTTAGTCGTCAGGGCCTCTGGAAACACCATATATTTT. Encoded protein: CASSLVVRASGNTIYF.

This clonotype was detected ten times or more. The gene calls are TRBV7-9 and TRBJ1-1, with TRBD1 matching 9 bases. Germline lookup yields CDR1 SEHNR and CDR2 FQNEAQ (reference sequence). V dropped 4 bases and J dropped 4; count of bases not matched to a gene: 10. The CDR3 has 16 residues. The CDR3 spells CASSWRTGAAGTEAFF. The CDR3 nucleotides read TGTGCCAGCAGCTGGCGGACAGGGGCGGCGGGCACTGAAGCTTTCTTT.

Ten or more counts support this clonotype. The chain has TRBV7-2 and TRBJ2-7, with D possibly called TRBD1 or TRBD2 (5 bases each). Germline CDR1 and CDR2: SGHTA and FQGNSA. The CDR3 covers 15 residues. Between the trimmed V and J ends, which lost 3 bases and 5 bases, there was a span of 17 bases. The CDR3 coding sequence is TGTGCCAGCAGCTTGGCCGCCGGGACGGTAGACGAGCAGTACTTC. Protein sequence: CASSLAAGTVDEQYF.

Many counts were recorded for this clonotype. This chain uses TRBV20-1 with TRBJ1-5, with D perhaps matching TRBD1 (5 bases). This CDR3 has 16 amino acids. Per the germline V gene, CDR1 is DFQATT and CDR2 is SNEGSKA (reference sequence). Trimming cost V 3 bases and J 0 bases, with 15 bases left between them. CDR3 residues: CSASDEGRYSNQPQHF. The CDR3 bases are TGCAGTGCTAGTGATGAGGGGAGATATAGCAATCAGCCCCAGCATTTT.

This clonotype occurred many times. The rearrangement uses TRBV7-2 and TRBJ2-1; 7 bases agree with TRBD1. Germline trimming cut 3 bases from V and 4 bases from J; bases unmatched to any gene: 9. The CDR3 has 16 residues. The germline V gene encodes CDR1 SGHTA and CDR2 FQGNSA. DNA of the CDR3: TGTGCCAGCAGCTTGGCCTCCGGGACAGTATACAATGAGCAGTTCTTC. This gives the protein CASSLASGTVYNEQFF.

The rearrangement uses TRBV20-1 and TRBJ2-3; 7 nucleotides agree with TRBD1. Per the germline V gene, CDR1 is DFQATT and CDR2 is SNEGSKA (reference sequence). The CDR3 has 14 amino acids. The V gene end was trimmed by 7 bases and the J gene end by 4 bases; junction bases not matched to a gene: 11. The CDR3 sequence: CSGKGALGADTQYF. The DNA of the CDR3 is TGCAGTGGAAAGGGGGCGCTTGGGGCAGATACGCAGTATTTT.

The genes are TRBV6-5 and TRBJ1-3; 8 nucleotides align to TRBD1. The junction had 8 bases not matched to a gene; V was cut back by 0 bases and J by 7 bases. The CDR3 has 16 amino acids. Germline V CDR1 and CDR2: MNHEY, SVGAGI. CDR3: CASSYSGQGHLNTIYF. For the CDR3, the DNA is TGTGCCAGCAGTTACTCTGGACAGGGACACTTGAACACCATATATTTT.

The chain uses TRBV5-1 and TRBJ2-1, with 9 bases identical to TRBD1. The V gene end was trimmed by 4 bases and the J gene end by 8 bases; junction bases not matched to a gene: 10. The CDR3 spans 15 residues. Germline lookup yields CDR1 SGHRS and CDR2 YFSETQ. As DNA, the CDR3 is TGCGCCAGCAGCGTACCCGGGACAGGGCGCGATGAGCAGTTCTTC. The encoded protein is CASSVPGTGRDEQFF.

The chain joins TRBV3-1 to TRBJ2-5, with D unresolved. This CDR3 contains 13 residues. Deletions cut 4 bases from V and 7 bases from J, with 13 bases between. CDR1 and CDR2 from the germline V gene are LGHDT and YNNKEL (reference sequence). CDR3 in amino acids: CASSPGHDGTQYF. The CDR3 nucleotides are TGTGCCAGCAGCCCAGGCCATGATGGGACCCAGTACTTC.

Ten or more counts support this clonotype. The J gene is TRBJ2-5, the V gene TRBV30, with 8 bases aligning to TRBD1. The V and J ends lost 2 bases and 4 bases, in that order; junction bases with no gene match: 6. The CDR3 runs 14 residues. Germline CDR1 is GTSNPN and CDR2 is SVGIG (reference sequence). The CDR3 DNA is TGTGCCTGGAGTCAGGGGGCGCATCGAGAGACCCAGTACTTC. This sequence encodes CAWSQGAHRETQYF.

This clonotype was counted many times. V gene TRBV20-1 combines with J gene TRBJ2-5; possible D gene TRBD2, 5 bases. The V gene's germline CDR1 is DFQATT and CDR2 SNEGSKA (reference sequence). The CDR3 runs 13 residues. V lost 4 bases and J lost 3, with 12 bases in between. CDR3 coding DNA: TGCAGTGCTACCCGGGGTCCGAAAGAGACCCAGTACTTC. Encoded protein: CSATRGPKETQYF.

The V call is TRBV10-3, the J call TRBJ1-2, with 9 positions matching TRBD1. Trimming took 0 bases from V and 2 from J; bases not matched to a gene: 4. The CDR3 runs to 16 residues. CDR1 and CDR2 (germline): ENHRY, SYGVKD. The DNA of the CDR3 is TGTGCCATCAGTGAGTCCAGGGACAGGGTGAACTATGGCTACACCTTC. Translated, it gives CAISESRDRVNYGYTF.

A few counts support this clonotype. The V call is TRBV20-1, the J call TRBJ1-1, with D tentatively TRBD1 (5 bases). This CDR3 contains 13 residues. The V end lost 6 bases, the J end lost 1 base, and 12 bases lay between the germline ends. Germline V gene data show CDR1 as DFQATT and CDR2 as SNEGSKA (reference sequence). The CDR3 bases are TGCAGTGCCCCGCAGGGATCGAACACTGAAGCTTTCTTT. Translation: CSAPQGSNTEAFF.

V is TRBV6-1 and J is TRBJ1-2; 12 nucleotides agree with TRBD1. The CDR3 spans 14 residues. Germline-derived CDR1 and CDR2 are MNHNS and SASEGT. With 5 bases clipped from V and 5 bases from J, the junction kept 3 bases outside the gene matches. The chain's CDR3 is CASSRGQGAYGYTF. The CDR3 DNA is TGTGCCAGCAGTAGGGGACAGGGGGCTTATGGCTACACCTTC.

This clonotype was counted at least ten times. The chain employs TRBV12-3 or TRBV12-4 and TRBJ2-2; D is uncertain. The CDR3 extends over 14 amino acids. Trimming took off 6 bases at V and 7 bases at J, with 15 bases between the two ends. The CDR3 protein is CASRVVNWSGELFF. CDR3 nucleotides: TGTGCCAGCAGAGTAGTAAACTGGAGCGGGGAGCTGTTTTTT.

This clonotype turned up a few times. The chain recombines TRBV6-2 or TRBV6-3 with TRBJ1-2; 7 positions match TRBD1. The CDR3 has 19 residues. Germline trimming cut 5 bases from V and 2 bases from J; bases unmatched to any gene: 20. Germline V gene data show CDR1 as MNHEY and CDR2 as SVGEGT. The CDR3 DNA follows: TGTGCCAGCAGTCCCCCCCGGTTGGTTGACAGGGACGGCAACTATGGCTACACCTTC. It encodes CASSPPRLVDRDGNYGYTF.

This chain joins TRBV24-1 and TRBJ2-3; 9 bases line up with TRBD2. Germline V gene data show CDR1 as KGHDR and CDR2 as SFDVKD. With V trimmed by 5 bases and J by 2 bases, 7 bases remained unmatched. This CDR3 has 16 amino acids. CDR3 coding DNA: TGTGCCACCAGTGGAGAGAGCGGGGGGCCCACAGATACGCAGTATTTT. Amino acid sequence: CATSGESGGPTDTQYF.